The clone carrying this TCR beta chain has just a few counts. Its antigen is not known. CDR3 size: 15 residues. Germline lookup yields CDR1 MNHNY and CDR2 SVGAGI (reference sequence). V shed 2 bases, J shed 7 bases, and the junction held 1 base outside the gene matches. The data were obtained in a study of T-cell memory formation after mild COVID-19. Findings of the study overall: Some clones that responded were present in memory (sampled pre-infection), which suggests cross-reactive memory joined. Contracting clones, day 15 to 85, had balanced CD4/CD8, and later expanders favored CD4+. Shrinking CD4+ clones resided mostly in CM and EM, and CD8+ ones in EMRA.

With constant-segment primers, 5'RACE yielded cDNA libraries of TCR alpha and TCR beta that carried sample barcodes and UMIs. TCRdb redid the calling of the 5' RACE reads with MiXCR, one entry per CDR3 protein. The table lists fewer than 250,000 distinct CDR3 sequences, over 9.5% of them singletons. The V call is TRBV6-6, the J call TRBJ2-1; 14 positions match TRBD2. This TCR derives from a man aged 18 to 30 who had mild COVID-19 (a few samples of this study predate the infection). Cell type and time point are not known. Sample: PBMCs or a T cell subset sorted from them (not recorded which). For the CDR3, the DNA is TGTGCCAGCAGTTACGGGACTAGCGGGGGTAATGAGCAGTTCTTC. Its translation is CASSYGTSGGNEQFF.